The next 28 T cell receptor beta chains were all read from a single sample in a study of Ad26.COV2.S vaccination and SARS-CoV-2 variants. Treatment indicated: some 20 received Ad26.COV2.S at low or high dose, single or two shots; about five received placebo; per-sample allocation not given. On day 63 after the first injection, vaccine and placebo recipients gave samples. Profiling relied on immunoSEQ multiplex PCR, and the TCRdb table lists in-frame clones only, not all of them. This table has approximately 300,000 clones, roughly 86% appearing once. Sequenced here: peripheral blood, sampled in a trial of Ad26.COV2.S vaccine versus placebo. These receptor sequences come from a person aged 18-65 years who received the Ad26.COV2.S COVID-19 vaccine or a placebo.

V is TRBV7-2 and J is TRBJ2-4, with TRBD2 as a possible D gene (6 bases). V lost 2 bases and J lost 6, with 8 bases in between. Germline lookup yields CDR1 SGHTA and CDR2 FQGNSA. The CDR3 covers 13 residues. The CDR3 protein is CASSLTGVNIQYF. The CDR3 nucleotides read TGTGCCAGCAGCTTAACGGGGGTAAACATTCAGTACTTC.

The chain links TRBV7-2 to TRBJ1-2, with TRBD1 matching over 7 bases. This CDR3 is 14 amino acids long. Unmatched junction bases numbered 13, after V lost 7 bases and J lost 8 bases. Germline CDR1 reads SGHTA; CDR2 reads FQGNSA. The CDR3 loop reads CASINYPGGQGYTF. As DNA, the CDR3 is TGTGCCAGCATCAATTACCCAGGGGGGCAGGGCTACACCTTC.

The gene calls are TRBV5-1 and TRBJ2-5; weak D call: TRBD1 (7 bases). The CDR3 contains 14 residues. V lost 2 bases and J 7 bases, leaving 15 bases between the germline ends. In germline, CDR1 is SGHRS, CDR2 YFSETQ. DNA of the CDR3: TGCGCCAGCAGCTTCGGGACTCAGGGGGGGACCCAGTACTTC. Translation gives CASSFGTQGGTQYF.

The chain is built from TRBV7-9 and TRBJ2-5; D perhaps matches TRBD2 (5 bases). The germline V and J ends were trimmed by 3 bases and 5 bases, with 16 bases remaining between them. Germline CDR1 SEHNR, CDR2 FQNEAQ (reference sequence). CDR3 length equals 15 residues. Here the CDR3 DNA reads TGTGCCAGCAGCTTGCCCCTAGCAGGCCAGGAGACCCAGTACTTC. Translation: CASSLPLAGQETQYF. The full variable domain, with the rest looked up from reference TRBV7-9 and TRBJ2-5, is DTGVSQNPRHKITKRGQNVTFRCDPISEHNRLYWYRQTLGQGPEFLTYFQNEAQLEKSRLLSDRFSAERPKGSFSTLEIQRTEQGDSAMYLCASSLPLAGQETQYFGPGTRLLVL.

J is TRBJ2-3 and V is TRBV19; 8 nucleotides match TRBD2. Trimming removed 3 bases from V and 2 bases from J; junction bases left unmatched: 13. Germline CDR1 and CDR2: LNHDA and SQIVND (reference sequence). The CDR3 has 18 residues. The CDR3 nucleotides read TGTGCCAGTAGTATCTCACCCACCGGGACTAGTCCCACAGATACGCAGTATTTT. The encoded protein is CASSISPTGTSPTDTQYF.

J is TRBJ1-4 and V is TRBV4-1, with 7 bases matching TRBD1. The CDR3 spans 16 residues. Germline trimming cut 3 bases from V and 7 bases from J; bases unmatched to any gene: 11. Germline assignment: CDR1 MGHRA and CDR2 YSYEKL. The CDR3 DNA follows: TGCGCCAGCAGCCAGGACGGACAGGCGGCAGTTGAAAAACTGTTTTTT. It encodes CASSQDGQAAVEKLFF.

The V gene is TRBV19, the J gene TRBJ1-1; D is perhaps TRBD1 (5 bases). The V and J ends lost 6 bases and 5 bases respectively, with 10 bases between them. This CDR3 region has 12 residues. Germline-derived CDR1 and CDR2 are LNHDA and SQIVND (reference sequence). CDR3 sequence (DNA): TGTGCCAGTAGGGGGCGGGAGACTGAAGCTTTCTTT. This translates into CASRGRETEAFF.

This chain connects TRBV7-3 to TRBJ2-5, with 7 bases fitting TRBD2. Germline CDR1 and CDR2: SGHTA and FQGTGA. J gave up 2 bases and V 0 bases, and 3 bases lay outside the gene matches. The CDR3 is 15 amino acids. CDR3 nucleotides: TGTGCCAGCAGCTTAACAGCGGGGCGGCAAGAGACCCAGTACTTC. It specifies CASSLTAGRQETQYF.

The rearrangement joins TRBV2 to TRBJ2-6; D uncertain. V dropped 6 bases and J dropped 2 bases, with 11 bases sitting between them. Germline V CDR1 and CDR2: SNHLY, FYNNEI. This CDR3 is 15 amino acids long. The CDR3 region is CASSAFGTGANVLTF. The CDR3 coding sequence is TGTGCCAGCAGCGCATTTGGCACTGGGGCCAACGTCCTGACTTTC.

This clone came up a few times. This sequence joins TRBV27 and TRBJ1-2; D is possibly TRBD1 (5 bases). The length of the CDR3 is 14 residues. CDR1 is MNHEY and CDR2 is SMNVEV in the germline V gene (reference sequence). The V and J ends lost 2 bases and 6 bases respectively, with 13 bases between them. CDR3 loop: CASSLRTGSHGYTF. CDR3 nucleotide sequence: TGTGCCAGCAGTTTACGAACAGGTTCTCATGGCTACACCTTC.

The V gene is TRBV6-5, the J gene TRBJ2-7; no definite D call. The CDR3 consists of 16 residues. The germline V and J ends were trimmed by 6 bases and 5 bases, with 23 bases remaining between them. From germline, CDR1 is MNHEY and CDR2 SVGAGI. Here the CDR3 reads CASSYGPQSPWDEQYF. CDR3 sequence (DNA): TGTGCCAGCAGCTACGGTCCTCAGTCTCCCTGGGACGAGCAGTACTTC.

The rearrangement links TRBV19 to TRBJ1-4; D is ambiguous. The CDR3 is 16 amino acids. The germline V gene has CDR1 LNHDA and CDR2 SQIVND (reference sequence). Between the trimmed V and J ends, which lost 2 bases and 6 bases, there was a span of 16 bases. As DNA, the CDR3 is TGTGCCAGTAGTATAAGTAGTCGGGGATTTGATGAAAAACTGTTTTTT. Translation gives CASSISSRGFDEKLFF.

A few counts support this clone. This chain links TRBV5-1 with TRBJ1-1, with D uncertain. Germline loops: CDR1 SGHRS, CDR2 YFSETQ. This CDR3 is built from 14 residues. V was cut by 0 bases and J by 0 bases, with 6 bases left in between. The CDR3 spells CASSLVGVNTEAFF. The DNA for the CDR3 is TGCGCCAGCAGCTTGGTTGGGGTGAACACTGAAGCTTTCTTT.

The genes are TRBV7-3 and TRBJ2-5; 9 nucleotides line up with TRBD2. CDR3 size: 15 residues. Germline V gene lookup returns CDR1 SGHTA and CDR2 FQGTGA. Trimming cost V 1 base and J 5 bases; bases outside gene matches: 5. The CDR3 bases are TGTGCCAGCAGCTTAAGGCGGGGGGGCACGGAGACCCAGTACTTC. This encodes CASSLRRGGTETQYF.

This clone was recorded at least ten times. This chain uses TRBV7-2 with TRBJ1-6; no clear D. V dropped 3 bases and J dropped 11 bases, with 8 bases sitting between them. The germline gives CDR1 SGHTA, CDR2 FQGNSA. CDR3 length: 12 residues. For the CDR3, the DNA is TGTGCCAGCAGCTTTCCCCAAGCACCCCTCCACTTT. This gives the protein CASSFPQAPLHF.

This chain connects TRBV2 to TRBJ2-4; 10 nucleotides line up with TRBD1. Per the germline V gene, CDR1 is SNHLY and CDR2 is FYNNEI. J gave up 1 base and V 6 bases, and 12 bases lay outside the gene matches. This CDR3 is built from 18 residues. The DNA for the CDR3 is TGTGCCAGCAGCCTCCGGACAGGGGGTTTGTATGCCAAAAACATTCAGTACTTC. This encodes CASSLRTGGLYAKNIQYF.

V gene TRBV5-1 combines with J gene TRBJ1-1, with TRBD1 matching 10 bases. This CDR3 contains 15 residues. The germline V gene has CDR1 SGHRS and CDR2 YFSETQ. With 1 base clipped from V and 6 bases from J, the junction kept 6 bases outside the gene matches. CDR3 protein: CASSLTGTGVPEAFF. CDR3 in DNA: TGCGCCAGCAGCTTGACCGGGACAGGGGTGCCTGAAGCTTTCTTT.

V gene TRBV16 combines with J gene TRBJ1-6; 10 nucleotides agree with TRBD1. The CDR3 spans 17 residues. Germline assignment: CDR1 KGHSY and CDR2 FQNENV. The V segment lost 6 bases and the J segment 8 bases; nucleotides outside the gene matches: 13. CDR3 DNA sequence: TGTGCCAGCAGTCTTACCGGGACAGGGGATAAGTATTCACCCCTCCACTTT. Its protein product is CASSLTGTGDKYSPLHF.

The V call is TRBV5-4, the J call TRBJ2-1; D possibly matches TRBD1 or TRBD2 (5 bases each). Germline assignment: CDR1 SGHNT and CDR2 YYREEE (reference sequence). This CDR3 comprises 17 residues. V was shortened by 4 bases and J by 9 bases, with 26 bases between the two germline ends. The DNA of the CDR3 is TGTGCCAGCAGCCTCTTGAGAGGGGCCAATCCCCACGGTGAGCAGTTCTTC. Residues: CASSLLRGANPHGEQFF.

The chain employs TRBV6-2 or TRBV6-3 and TRBJ1-4; D not certain. With 0 bases removed from V and 7 bases from J, the gap between germline ends came to 12 bases. The germline gives CDR1 MNHEY, CDR2 SVGEGT. The CDR3 contains 15 residues. CDR3 residues: CASSYSTIGVEKLFF. CDR3 coding DNA: TGTGCCAGCAGTTACTCTACCATAGGTGTTGAAAAACTGTTTTTT.

The chain uses TRBV6-5 and TRBJ1-2; D is unresolved. V was trimmed by 0 bases and J by 5 bases, leaving 10 bases between them. CDR1 and CDR2 (germline): MNHEY, SVGAGI. The CDR3 is 14 amino acids. This CDR3 is CASSYSIRMYGYTF. The CDR3 DNA follows: TGTGCCAGCAGTTACTCGATTCGGATGTATGGCTACACCTTC.

The rearrangement joins TRBV6-6 to TRBJ2-7; 8 positions match TRBD1. Looked up from germline, CDR1 is MNHNY and CDR2 is SVGAGI (reference sequence). This CDR3 comprises 13 residues. V lost 5 bases to trimming and J lost 3 bases; unmatched junction nucleotides: 3. Here the CDR3 reads CASSDGQGYEQYF. Here the CDR3 DNA reads TGTGCCAGCAGTGACGGACAGGGCTACGAGCAGTACTTC.

J is TRBJ2-7 and V is TRBV7-5. TRBV7-5 is reported as a pseudogene. The CDR3 sequence is 14 residues long. The CDR3 loop is CVRSLEGYGYEQYF. The CDR3 DNA sequence: TGTGTCAGAAGCTTAGAAGGGTATGGGTACGAGCAGTACTTC.

The V call is TRBV29-1, the J call TRBJ1-2; D gene unclear. This CDR3 spans 13 amino acids. Germline CDR1 and CDR2: SQVTM and ANQGSEA. Trimming stripped 7 bases from V and 2 bases from J, with 14 bases between. As DNA, the CDR3 is TGCAGCGCTGCGCCCCGGGGAAACTATGGCTACACCTTC. It codes for CSAAPRGNYGYTF.

This rearrangement joins TRBV6-1 to TRBJ1-2; a weak D match, TRBD1 (5 bases). The CDR3 has 13 residues. Germline assignment: CDR1 MNHNS and CDR2 SASEGT. The V end lost 2 bases, the J end lost 8 bases, and 12 bases lay between the germline ends. The CDR3 DNA follows: TGTGCCAGCAGTGAAAGGGACGTCAGCGGCTACACCTTC. This codes for CASSERDVSGYTF.

The CDR3 DNA reads TGTGCCAGCAGCATAGGGACAGTTAGCAATCAGCCCCAGCATTTT. Translated: CASSIGTVSNQPQHF. The chain uses TRBV7-2 and TRBJ1-5; TRBD1 matches at 7 bases. Germline values: CDR1 SGHTA, CDR2 FQGNSA. This CDR3 spans 15 amino acids. Trimming took 5 bases from V and 0 from J; bases not matched to a gene: 4.

The genes are TRBV6-5 and TRBJ1-4; TRBD1 might be the D (5 bases). This CDR3 is built from 15 residues. With 4 bases removed from V and 4 bases from J, the gap between germline ends came to 13 bases. Germline lookup yields CDR1 MNHEY and CDR2 SVGAGI. This CDR3 is CASSFLRQHNEKLFF. The CDR3, as DNA: TGTGCCAGCAGTTTCCTTAGACAGCATAATGAAAAACTGTTTTTT.

This clone showed up just once. This sequence joins TRBV19 and TRBJ1-2, with a weak D call TRBD1 (6 bases). The V end was cut by 10 bases, the J end by 11 bases, with 23 bases between. Germline CDR1 is LNHDA and CDR2 is SQIVND (reference sequence). The length of the CDR3 is 13 residues. CDR3 protein: CATRQVGSVGYTF. CDR3 sequence (DNA): TGTGCCACCCGACAGGTGGGGTCGGTAGGATACACCTTC.